This T cell receptor (beta chain) was identified in a study of monozygotic twins with inflammatory bowel disease. CDR3 length equals 14 residues. Per the germline V gene, CDR1 is SQVTM and CDR2 is ANQGSEA. TCRdb reworked the 5' RACE reads into one entry per CDR3 protein, no DNA. The sample table sets out 440,000 or so distinct CDR3 sequences. The TCR sequence derives from a human donor with ulcerative colitis or Crohn's disease, or a healthy co-twin of an affected twin (not recorded which). This chain uses TRBV29-1 with TRBJ2-1; TCRdb's D call, TRBD2, is unchecked because there is no DNA. Sequenced sample: blood. The CDR3 sequence is CSVETPRGYNEQFF.